These T cell receptor beta chains were read from a single sample in a study of cytotoxic CD8 clonotypes in ibrutinib-treated CLL. The method was immunoSEQ multiplex PCR; TCRdb's version includes in-frame clones alone and lacks a portion of them. The sample has over 70,000 clones; about 86% are singletons. The sequencing here drew on PBMCs, taken before ibrutinib treatment. The receptors originated from a human donor with chronic lymphocytic leukemia. Each CDR3 is given with its conserved first and last residue. The D gene is left open where the match is weak. Clone size, where shown, is once, few, many, or a class for clones that have expanded.

clone size,J gene,D gene,V gene,CDR3 protein,CDR3 DNA
NA,TRBJ1-3,TRBD1,TRBV5-1,CASSLAGDRGPGNTIYF,TGCGCCAGCAGCTTGGCGGGGGACAGGGGGCCTGGAAACACCATATATTTT
NA,TRBJ2-1,NA,TRBV6-1,CASSEARGYNEQFF,TGTGCCAGCAGTGAAGCGAGGGGCTACAATGAGCAGTTCTTC
NA,TRBJ2-1,NA,TRBV29-1,CSVGSSAKTEQFF,TGCAGCGTGGGGAGTAGCGCGAAAACTGAGCAGTTCTTC
NA,TRBJ1-3,TRBD1,TRBV5-8,CASSWGQVRSGNTIYF,TGTGCCAGCAGCTGGGGACAGGTCCGCTCTGGAAACACCATATATTTT
NA,TRBJ1-3,NA,TRBV14,CASSKTTGVVSGNTIYF,TGTGCCAGCAGCAAGACGACTGGGGTCGTCTCTGGAAACACCATATATTTT
few,TRBJ2-1,TRBD2,TRBV5-1,CASSPSLGGGRALNEQFF,TGCGCCAGCAGCCCATCCCTGGGGGGCGGGAGGGCCTTAAATGAGCAGTTCTTC
NA,TRBJ1-2,TRBD1,TRBV5-5,CASSPGTGTNYGYTF,TGTGCCAGCAGCCCTGGGACAGGGACTAACTATGGCTACACCTTC
few,TRBJ1-2,NA,TRBV5-1,CASSLNGPSGYTF,TGCGCCAGCAGCTTGAACGGTCCCTCTGGCTACACCTTC
NA,TRBJ1-2,NA,TRBV2,CASSWDIEDGYTF,TGTGCCAGCAGCTGGGACATAGAGGATGGCTACACCTTC
NA,TRBJ2-2,NA,TRBV11-3,CASSPQATGELFF,TGTGCCAGCAGCCCGCAAGCCACCGGGGAGCTGTTTTTT
NA,TRBJ2-1,TRBD2,TRBV6-1,CASRSNAGGDNEQFF,TGTGCCAGCAGGTCGAACGCGGGAGGAGATAATGAGCAGTTCTTC
NA,TRBJ1-1,TRBD1,TRBV5-1,CASSSSDRGEAFF,TGCGCCAGCAGCTCCTCAGACAGGGGAGAAGCTTTCTTT
NA,TRBJ1-4,TRBD1,TRBV6-5,CASSRGQGVEKLFF,TGTGCCAGCAGTCGCGGACAGGGGGTAGAAAAACTGTTTTTT
NA,TRBJ1-1,NA,TRBV9,CASSARGAMNTEAFF,TGTGCCAGCAGCGCCAGGGGAGCAATGAACACTGAAGCTTTCTTT
NA,TRBJ2-3,TRBD2,TRBV29-1,CSVERLLAGISDTQYF,TGCAGCGTTGAAAGACTTTTAGCGGGAATATCAGATACGCAGTATTTT
NA,TRBJ1-5,NA,TRBV19,CASSISTGSVNQPQHF,TGTGCCAGTAGTATCTCTACAGGGAGTGTGAATCAGCCCCAGCATTTT
NA,TRBJ2-5,TRBD2,TRBV6-5,CASKGRAGETQYF,TGTGCCAGTAAGGGGAGGGCCGGGGAGACCCAGTACTTC
NA,TRBJ2-5,TRBD2,TRBV4-1,CASSQVTGGLLRETQYF,TGCGCCAGCAGCCAGGTGACGGGAGGTTTGCTAAGAGAGACCCAGTACTTC
NA,TRBJ1-2,NA,TRBV19,CASSMIAGGYGYTF,TGTGCCAGTAGTATGATCGCGGGAGGCTATGGCTACACCTTC
NA,TRBJ2-1,TRBD2,TRBV7-2,CASSLAKRDGEQFF,TGTGCCAGCAGCTTAGCGAAGCGGGACGGTGAGCAGTTCTTC
few,TRBJ2-1,TRBD2,TRBV27,CASRGIAGVSYNEQFF,TGTGCCAGCAGGGGAATAGCGGGAGTATCCTACAATGAGCAGTTCTTC
NA,TRBJ2-3,NA,TRBV6-4,CASSDRGGADTQYF,TGTGCCAGCAGTGACAGGGGGGGCGCAGATACGCAGTATTTT
NA,TRBJ2-7,NA,TRBV4-2,CASSPRDNHYEQYF,TGTGCCAGCAGCCCCCGGGACAACCACTACGAGCAGTACTTC
NA,TRBJ1-4,NA,TRBV30,CAWSVLGEREKLFF,TGTGCCTGGAGTGTACTAGGGGAACGGGAAAAACTGTTTTTT
NA,TRBJ2-5,NA,TRBV7-7,CASSRDTQETQYF,TGTGCTAGCAGCAGGGACACCCAAGAGACCCAGTACTTC
NA,TRBJ2-4,NA,TRBV11-3,CASSLAQGLAKNIQYF,TGTGCCAGCAGCTTAGCACAGGGCCTAGCCAAAAACATTCAGTACTTC
NA,TRBJ1-4,TRBD1,TRBV6-5,CASSRDRGNEKLFF,TGTGCCAGCAGTCGGGACAGGGGAAATGAAAAACTGTTTTTT
NA,TRBJ2-1,NA,TRBV21-1,CASSKEAGVHEQFF,TGTGCCAGCAGCAAAGAGGCAGGGGTTCATGAGCAGTTCTTC
NA,TRBJ2-7,TRBD1,TRBV14,CASGETGGNEQYF,TGTGCCAGCGGAGAGACAGGGGGGAACGAGCAGTACTTC
NA,TRBJ1-2,NA,TRBV19,CASSIRLRGDYGYTF,TGTGCCAGTAGTATCCGGCTCCGGGGGGACTATGGCTACACCTTC
NA,TRBJ1-4,NA,TRBV5-1,CASSLGQGEFWATNEKLFF,TGCGCCAGCAGCTTGGGCCAGGGCGAATTCTGGGCAACTAATGAAAAACTGTTTTTT
few,TRBJ2-7,TRBD2,TRBV7-6,CASSWGIAGGLFEQYF,TGTGCCAGCAGCTGGGGCATCGCGGGAGGTCTCTTCGAGCAGTACTTC
NA,TRBJ2-7,NA,TRBV5-1,CASSPDPSAGLSYEQYF,TGCGCCAGCAGCCCCGATCCCTCTGCGGGACTGTCCTACGAGCAGTACTTC
NA,TRBJ2-1,TRBD1,TRBV10-1,CASSVGDRGTYSSYNEQFF,TGCGCCAGCAGTGTCGGGGACAGGGGGACCTATAGCTCCTACAATGAGCAGTTCTTC
NA,TRBJ1-3,NA,TRBV28,CASSSPVIGIGGNTIYF,TGTGCCAGCAGTTCTCCAGTGATCGGGATAGGTGGAAACACCATATATTTT
NA,TRBJ2-1,NA,TRBV27,CASSYNRDSPSIYNEQFF,TGTGCCAGCAGTTATAACCGGGACTCCCCCTCGATTTACAATGAGCAGTTCTTC
NA,TRBJ1-4,TRBD1,TRBV18,CASSEKTGMTNEKLFF,TGTGCCAGCTCAGAGAAGACAGGGATGACTAATGAAAAACTGTTTTTT
NA,TRBJ2-1,NA,TRBV19,CASSIVASPYNEQFF,TGTGCCAGTAGTATTGTAGCGTCCCCCTACAATGAGCAGTTCTTC
NA,TRBJ1-5,NA,TRBV6-1,CASRELSNQPQHF,TGTGCCAGCAGAGAGCTTAGCAATCAGCCCCAGCATTTT
NA,TRBJ2-1,NA,TRBV5-1,CASSLGGDNEQFF,TGCGCCAGCAGCTTGGGCGGCGACAATGAGCAGTTCTTC
NA,TRBJ2-7,TRBD2,TRBV29-1,CSVVGGRFYEQYF,TGCAGCGTTGTGGGAGGGAGGTTCTACGAGCAGTACTTC
NA,TRBJ2-3,TRBD2,TRBV7-2,CASSSRGSYFEADTQYF,TGTGCCAGCAGCTCCCGCGGGAGTTATTTTGAAGCAGATACGCAGTATTTT
NA,TRBJ1-1,NA,TRBV11-3,CASSSSRFGTEAFF,TGTGCCAGCAGTTCTAGCCGATTCGGGACTGAAGCTTTCTTT
NA,TRBJ2-1,NA,TRBV10-3,CAITRSNEQFF,TGTGCCATCACGAGGAGCAATGAGCAGTTCTTC
NA,TRBJ2-7,NA,TRBV4-2,CASSQEAGLGIHEQYF,TGTGCCAGCAGCCAAGAGGCCGGTCTAGGGATCCACGAGCAGTACTTC
NA,TRBJ2-1,NA,TRBV20-1,CSASVGEQFF,TGCAGTGCGAGTGTCGGTGAGCAGTTCTTC
few,TRBJ2-7,NA,TRBV7-9,CASSYRAEDFYEQYF,TGTGCCAGCAGCTACCGGGCCGAAGATTTCTACGAGCAGTACTTC
NA,TRBJ2-2,NA,TRBV7-9,CASSLVGGPNTGELFF,TGTGCCAGCAGCTTAGTTGGGGGACCGAACACCGGGGAGCTGTTTTTT
NA,TRBJ1-1,TRBD1,TRBV27,CASSFNTGVNTEAFF,TGTGCCAGCAGTTTTAACACAGGGGTGAACACTGAAGCTTTCTTT
NA,TRBJ2-7,TRBD2,TRBV7-2,CASSLELVAGGAYEQYF,TGTGCCAGCAGCTTAGAGTTGGTAGCGGGAGGCGCCTACGAGCAGTACTTC
NA,TRBJ2-5,TRBD1,TRBV6-1,CASSPQGTRETQYF,TGTGCCAGCAGTCCACAGGGGACCCGGGAGACCCAGTACTTC
NA,TRBJ2-7,NA,TRBV6-1,CASSETTAYEQYF,TGTGCCAGCAGTGAGACAACGGCCTACGAGCAGTACTTC
NA,TRBJ1-1,NA,TRBV10-1,CASRVDLNTEAFF,TGCGCCAGCAGAGTGGACTTGAACACTGAAGCTTTCTTT
NA,TRBJ1-2,NA,TRBV5-5,CASSFYDGGYTF,TGTGCCAGCAGCTTTTATGACGGTGGCTACACCTTC